A selection of T cell receptor beta chains follows, all from one sample in a study of T cells in Graves' hyperthyroidism and ophthalmopathy. MiXCR, run by TCRdb on the multiplex PCR reads, gives a single entry per CDR3 protein. The sample records roughly 510,000 distinct CDR3 sequences, roughly 20% being singletons. Sequencing was performed on blood. The receptors originated from a man aged 18 to 30 with Graves' hyperthyroidism. Each CDR3 is given with its conserved first and last residue. Fields, in order: D gene, J gene, V gene, clone size, CDR3 protein, CDR3 DNA. The D gene is left open where the match is weak. The size entry is marked missing in some rows and otherwise reads once, few, many or a size class.

>NA|TRBJ1-3|TRBV6-5|many
CASSYQPGFSGNTIYF
TGTGCCAGCAGTTACCAACCCGGATTCTCTGGAAACACCATATATTTT
>TRBD2|TRBJ2-5|TRBV7-3|NA
CASRQERQLASNPRGQETQYF
TGTGCCAGCAGACAAGAGCGTCAACTAGCGTCTAACCCAAGGGGCCAAGAGACCCAGTACTTC
>TRBD1|TRBJ1-1|TRBV5-1|few
CASSLKTGSDTEAFF
TGCGCCAGCAGCTTAAAGACAGGGAGTGACACTGAAGCTTTCTTT
>NA|TRBJ2-2|TRBV27|many
CASSFMGELFF
TGTGCCAGCAGTTTCATGGGGGAGCTGTTTTTT
>NA|TRBJ1-1|TRBV5-1|NA
CSSSLVRGNTEAFF
TGCTCCAGCAGCTTGGTGAGAGGGAACACTGAAGCTTTCTTT
>NA|TRBJ1-1|TRBV15|many
CATSTRTATEAFF
TGTGCCACCAGCACTCGGACAGCCACTGAAGCTTTCTTT
>NA|TRBJ1-5|TRBV7-6|many
CASSLERGNQPQHF
TGTGCCAGCAGCTTAGAAAGGGGTAATCAGCCCCAGCATTTT
>NA|TRBJ1-3|TRBV6-1|many
CASRDRLSGNTIYF
TGTGCCAGCAGGGACCGCCTTTCTGGAAACACCATATATTTT
>NA|TRBJ1-1|TRBV14|many
CASSQGQPEGEAFF
TGTGCCAGCAGCCAAGGACAGCCGGAGGGAGAAGCTTTCTTT
>TRBD1|TRBJ1-5|TRBV4-3|few
CASSQGGTVHSNQPQHF
TGCGCCAGCAGCCAGGGAGGGACAGTCCATAGCAATCAGCCCCAGCATTTT
>NA|TRBJ1-1|TRBV11-2|many
CASATVRGTEAFF
TGTGCCAGCGCCACCGTAAGGGGTACTGAAGCTTTCTTT
>NA|TRBJ2-2|TRBV5-1|NA
CASSLDLGRSSTGELFF
TGCGCCAGCAGCTTAGACCTAGGGAGGTCGAGCACCGGGGAGCTGTTTTTT
>TRBD1|TRBJ2-5|TRBV3-1|few
CASSQSTGVAGGTQYF
TGTGCCAGCAGCCAATCGACAGGGGTCGCAGGGGGGACCCAGTACTTC
>NA|TRBJ1-1|TRBV6-5|NA
CASSSFGSSGAGTEAFF
TGTGCCAGCAGTTCTTTCGGGAGCTCAGGGGCGGGCACTGAAGCTTTCTTT
>TRBD1|TRBJ1-2|TRBV12-3/TRBV12-4|many
CASSLSLDRRHGYTF
TGTGCCAGCAGTCTCTCCTTGGACAGGAGACATGGCTACACCTTC
>TRBD1|TRBJ2-5|TRBV7-9|few
CASSAEGQGAVETQYF
TGTGCCAGCTCGGCCGAAGGACAGGGGGCGGTGGAGACCCAGTACTTC
>NA|TRBJ1-1|TRBV11-2|NA
CASSLQAEGRAEAFF
TGTGCCAGCAGCTTACAGGCGGAGGGGAGAGCTGAAGCTTTCTTT
>NA|TRBJ2-7|TRBV15|NA
CATSRDSIYEQYF
TGTGCCACCAGCAGAGATTCAATCTACGAGCAGTACTTC
>TRBD1|TRBJ1-5|TRBV7-8|NA
CASSLVGTDFYSNQPQHF
TGTGCCAGCAGCTTAGTTGGGACAGACTTCTATAGCAATCAGCCCCAGCATTTT
>NA|TRBJ2-4|TRBV28|NA
CASSLPSDLAKNIQYF
TGTGCCAGCAGTCTCCCTAGCGATCTAGCCAAAAACATTCAGTACTTC
>NA|TRBJ2-7|TRBV6-1|NA
CASSVTGTLEQYF
TGTGCCAGCAGTGTAACCGGGACACTCGAGCAGTACTTC
>TRBD2|TRBJ2-7|TRBV19|many
CASSPIAGERAYEQYF
TGTGCCAGTAGTCCCATAGCGGGGGAGCGCGCCTACGAGCAGTACTTC
>NA|TRBJ2-7|TRBV28|many
CASSFILQVSASYEQYF
TGTGCCAGCAGTTTTATTCTCCAGGTCTCCGCCTCCTACGAGCAGTACTTC
>NA|TRBJ1-2|TRBV6-5|many
CASRYRTAENYGYTF
TGTGCCAGCAGGTACAGGACAGCCGAGAACTATGGCTACACCTTC
>NA|TRBJ1-5|TRBV28|NA
CASSFWEGNQPQHF
TGTGCCAGCAGTTTCTGGGAAGGGAATCAGCCCCAGCATTTT